This T cell receptor (beta chain) was sequenced during a study of cytomegalovirus exposure and HLA in healthy donors (dated by TCRdb to 2016 to 2017). Study-level background: An earlier analysis of several hundred of the donors reported 250 to 300 Gb of sequence data and about 100 million unique TCR beta sequences from approximately 180 million T cells. In a later analysis, previously published TCR beta repertoires from some 640 donors were re-analyzed and high-resolution HLA genotyping was added so that TCR occurrence patterns could be studied. An early release that covered about 600 HLA-typed donors contained approximately 290 gigabases of sequencing data and around 80 million unique TCR sequences. In a later genetic analysis, genome-wide SNP genotypes for 398 of the 666 donors were used, and that subset was treated as a discovery cohort. An earlier analysis of roughly 580 of the donors used high-throughput TCR beta sequencing to judge whether each TCR beta V gene segment behaved as functional or pseudogenic. The number of typed donors differed by locus: roughly 629-640 for A, B, C, DRB1 and DQB1; roughly 510 for DQA1; 606 for DPA1; and about 470 for DPB1. All discovery cohort repertoires had been generated using a single sequencing platform. Across some 400 genotyped donors of the cohort, an average of approximately 220,000 unique TCR beta nucleotide sequences per donor were sequenced, and roughly 17% of those sequences were non-productive. The genetic ancestry cluster associated with self-reported Caucasian donors included about 81% of the 350 to 500 genotyped donors. The aim of the study was to test whether cataloging public T cell receptors could identify signatures of past pathogen exposure. The study profiled the T cell repertoires of hundreds of subjects by immunosequencing and related them to cytomegalovirus serostatus. Donor age, sex, ethnicity and CMV serostatus were compiled together with the repertoire data. Because of strong linkage in the cohort, five DR-DQ haplotypes were treated as single units for association and clustering. In addition to the first cohort of roughly 700 subjects, a separate validation cohort of around 110 different subjects was used. HLA typing included class I and class II loci at four-digit resolution. To predict cytomegalovirus infection status, the study combined high-throughput TCR immunosequencing, statistical association of individual TCRs with disease status, and machine learning. The later analysis used no new phenotypic data to find candidate immune exposures, relying instead on TCR beta sequences and their occurrence across donors. Overall study outcomes, separate from this receptor: In a later genetic analysis, fewer N-insertions in productive TCRs were reported among donors in an Asian-associated ancestry cluster than the 666-donor mean. A further reported finding was that TCR beta sequences accurately predicted the HLA-A and HLA-B alleles for most subjects in the first cohort. The classifier was reported to diagnose cytomegalovirus status with high specificity and sensitivity in both the original cohort and the validation cohort. In an earlier analysis of approximately 590 of the donors, most TCR beta V segments appeared in productive rearrangements about 87% or about 30% of the time, broadly matching IMGT annotations. The study listed around 160 TCR beta chains as associated with cytomegalovirus. While some public TCRs were present in many individuals, most TCR sequences turned up only very rarely across donors. HLA typing was unavailable for some donors at each locus, so association tests used only the typed subset. A cluster of highly shared sequence variants was judged likely to be a technical artifact of the sequencing pipeline. The earlier analysis of a few hundred of the donors excluded about 16 rarely observed V segments, including chromosome 9 orphons, because counts were too low. An association between a missense DCLRE1C variant and V-gene and J-gene trimming of TCR beta chains was found in a later genetic analysis and replicated in an independent cohort. Only TCR beta chains were sequenced in this cohort, and the absence of alpha or paired-chain data limited detectable features. According to a later analysis, TCR association rates differed among HLA loci, with DRB1 alleles showing the most associated TCRs and HLA-C alleles showing the fewest. When HLA alleles, especially DR and DQ, strongly co-occurred, TCR associations were difficult to assign to individual alleles. Some IMGT-functional V segments, including TRBV6-2 and TRBV6-3, could not be told apart with the 87-base-pair reads, so those segments were excluded. A later analysis found that HLA-associated TCR beta chains were more clonally expanded and had lower generation probabilities than equally common non-associated chains. Several of the top co-occurrence clusters appeared to be linked to parvovirus B19, influenza, CMV and Epstein-Barr virus, according to a later analysis. The only immune exposure information available for the cohort was CMV serostatus. A later analysis associated 16,951 TCR beta sequences with specific HLA alleles at a false discovery rate of 0.05. The authors suggested that the approach could potentially be extended to other disease states and immunological phenotypes. Presence/absence analyses assumed roughly uniform sequencing depth across donors, an assumption that may not hold. In a later analysis, most CMV-associated TCR beta chains were found to appear HLA-restricted, with HLA associations seemingly driven largely by CMV exposure. Correlated functional status among segregating V segments might reflect linkage disequilibrium, but an unknown experimental factor could not be ruled out. In vitro tests confirmed that a few of the cytomegalovirus-associated TCR beta chains recognize cytomegalovirus antigens.

The library was generated by the immunoSEQ multiplex PCR assay. For the multiplex PCR, a mixture combining 60 forward primers for TCR Vbeta segments and 13 reverse primers for TCR Jbeta segments was used. The CDR3 region of rearranged TCR beta genes was amplified from genomic DNA by a multiplex PCR assay. The Illumina HiSeq System was used to sequence the amplified TCR beta libraries as 87-base-pair reads. Under the source paper's analysis protocol: Across the 666 repertoires, a later analysis counted 80 million or so unique TCR beta chains, roughly 11 million of which were shared by at least two donors. Raw reads were error-corrected and collapsed into unique sequences by a nearest-neighbor algorithm in which closely related sequences were merged to remove PCR and sequencing errors. To assign V, D and J gene segments, CDR3 sequences were aligned to IMGT reference sequences. Each retained sequence needed at least a six-nucleotide match to both a V gene segment and a J gene segment. A rearrangement counted as productive if the CDR3 had no stop codons and remained in frame with V and J, and every other rearrangement counted as non-productive. CDR3 was defined by IMGT convention, running from the second conserved V-encoded cysteine to the conserved J-encoded phenylalanine. The earlier analysis of fewer than 700 of the donors excluded sequences that lacked an unambiguous match to a single V gene segment. An earlier analysis of a few hundred of the donors classified V segments as functional when productive rearrangements were above 56.7% and as segregating when the standard deviation between donors was above 5%. To diagnose cytomegalovirus status from the catalog of TCR beta chain sequences, a statistical classification framework was built. In a later analysis, V and J genes were assigned by comparing TCR nucleotide sequences against IMGT/GENE-DB human TR gene sequences. Using the TCRdist pipeline, a later analysis assigned CDR3 sequences along with most-parsimonious VDJ recombination scenarios. In a later analysis, each TCR beta chain was defined by its CDR3 amino acid sequence together with its V-gene family, and reads without a unique V-gene family were excluded. In a later analysis, fewer than 600 highly shared, low-generation-probability nucleotide sequences were removed to address suspected cross-contamination and a sequencing artifact. A later analysis calculated a clonal expansion index for each public chain from normalized within-repertoire ranks of inferred template counts. A later analysis computed generation probabilities with a VDJ recombination model fitted to out-of-frame rearrangements, and checked the results against IGoR. Hypergeometric tests were used in a later analysis to score TCR-TCR, TCR-HLA and TCR-CMV co-occurrence, with a repertoire-size bias correction applied to the TCR pairs. A later analysis estimated false discovery rates by permuting HLA or CMV assignments 20 times. A later analysis grouped co-occurring TCRs with DBSCAN, adding TCRdist sequence similarity when clustering within HLA-allele-positive subsets. Repertoires with fewer than 30,000 or more than 120,000 public chains, plus five repertoires with anomalous nucleotide sharing, were excluded from co-occurrence clustering. TCRdb mirrors the immuneACCESS table, restricted to in-frame sequences. Some clones are absent from its copies; in checked studies, under half trace to an unresolved V gene, and the reason for the others is unknown. The D gene and trimming were derived from the DNA, and the V and J assignments and clone size from that table. The sample table shows 180,000 or so clones, and approximately 85% are seen once. The ten largest make up approximately 6.5% of the sample.

The cohort consisted of hundreds of healthy bone marrow donors. Cohort members were all nominally healthy when sampled, although unrecorded immune exposures were likely present. The donor was CMV seropositive and belonged to the group of more than 250 seropositive cohort members. Every donor gave a peripheral blood sample, and the peripheral blood mononuclear cells from that sample were used for TCR beta sequencing. Genomic DNA extraction from the blood cell samples was performed with the Qiagen DNeasy Blood Extraction Kit. Remarks on this clone: The target of this receptor is not known. It has no much larger one-base neighbor in the sample; base qualities were not kept.

Via the germline V gene, CDR1 is SNHLY and CDR2 FYNNEI. The CDR3 runs 14 residues from the cysteine to the phenylalanine. Only the CDR3 DNA is retained, 42 bases long and in frame from the first base. V is cut back by 4 bases and J by 9 bases, with 5 bases in the junction unmatched. Here the chain combines TRBV2 and TRBJ1-6; 8 bases in the junction line up with TRBD1. This receptor was obtained from a woman aged 45 to 65 in good health and CMV-seropositive. Sequencing was done on a sample of PBMCs. The bases read TGTGCCAGCAGTGGGGGGCAGGGGGCTTCACCCCTCCACTTT. Translated, this is CASSGGQGASPLHF.